The rows below give T cell receptor beta chains drawn from one sample of a study of blood T cell repertoires in COVID-19. Profiling relied on immunoSEQ multiplex PCR, and the TCRdb table lists in-frame clones only, not all of them. The sample carries more than 85,000 clones, about 81% recorded once. Sequences were obtained from peripheral blood. These receptors were obtained from an elderly man with acute or convalescent COVID-19. Each CDR3 is given with its conserved first and last residue. D genes are given only for firm matches. Size is omitted from some rows. Given values are once, few, many or a class for expanded clones.

d_gene: TRBD1; v_gene: TRBV28; j_gene: TRBJ2-3; len: 15; abundance: -; CDR3nt: TGTGCCAGCAGGAGACAGGGGGTTCCCACAGATACGCAGTATTTT; CDR3aa: CASRRQGVPTDTQYF
d_gene: TRBD2; v_gene: TRBV24-1; j_gene: TRBJ2-3; len: 20; abundance: -; CDR3nt: TGTGCCACCAGTGATCCGGGACTAGCGGGAAAATTGGGCTCCGCGGATACGCAGTATTTT; CDR3aa: CATSDPGLAGKLGSADTQYF
d_gene: -; v_gene: TRBV6-5; j_gene: TRBJ2-7; len: 15; abundance: -; CDR3nt: TGTGCCAGCAGGCCTGGTCGAGGGGGGGCCTACGAGCAGTACTTC; CDR3aa: CASRPGRGGAYEQYF
d_gene: -; v_gene: TRBV18; j_gene: TRBJ2-7; len: 12; abundance: few; CDR3nt: TGTGCCAGCTCCCCCGCAGGGGTAGAGCAGTACTTC; CDR3aa: CASSPAGVEQYF
d_gene: -; v_gene: TRBV7-9; j_gene: TRBJ2-2; len: 15; abundance: -; CDR3nt: TGTGCCAGCAGCACGTGGAGGGAAATACCCGGGGAGCTGTTTTTT; CDR3aa: CASSTWREIPGELFF
d_gene: TRBD1; v_gene: TRBV6-1; j_gene: TRBJ2-4; len: 13; abundance: -; CDR3nt: TGTGCCAGCAGTGACGGCAGGGGGAACATTCAGTACTTC; CDR3aa: CASSDGRGNIQYF
d_gene: -; v_gene: TRBV5-1; j_gene: TRBJ1-2; len: 12; abundance: -; CDR3nt: TGCGCCAGCAGCTTGACAGACTATGGCTACACCTTC; CDR3aa: CASSLTDYGYTF
d_gene: -; v_gene: TRBV3-1/TRBV3-2; j_gene: TRBJ2-7; len: 12; abundance: -; CDR3nt: TGTGCCAGCAGCCAAGCAACCTACGAGCAGTACTTC; CDR3aa: CASSQATYEQYF
d_gene: TRBD1; v_gene: TRBV18; j_gene: TRBJ1-2; len: 13; abundance: -; CDR3nt: TGTGCCAGCCACGAAGGGGGCGTCTATGGCTACACCTTC; CDR3aa: CASHEGGVYGYTF
d_gene: TRBD2; v_gene: TRBV27; j_gene: TRBJ2-7; len: 14; abundance: -; CDR3nt: TGTGCCAGCAGCCTTAGCGGGAGTTTTTACGAGCAGTACTTC; CDR3aa: CASSLSGSFYEQYF
d_gene: TRBD1; v_gene: TRBV29-1; j_gene: TRBJ1-2; len: 14; abundance: -; CDR3nt: TGCAGCGTTGAAGGAGGGCAGGGGGCTCATGGCTACACCTTC; CDR3aa: CSVEGGQGAHGYTF
d_gene: TRBD2; v_gene: TRBV3-1/TRBV3-2; j_gene: TRBJ2-1; len: 14; abundance: -; CDR3nt: TGTGCCAGCAGCCAAGAGCGGGGGGCGCGTGAGCAGTTCTTC; CDR3aa: CASSQERGAREQFF
d_gene: TRBD1; v_gene: TRBV7-2; j_gene: TRBJ2-3; len: 13; abundance: few; CDR3nt: TGTGCCAGCAGCTTCGGACAGGGAGATACGCAGTATTTT; CDR3aa: CASSFGQGDTQYF
d_gene: -; v_gene: TRBV6-6; j_gene: TRBJ2-2; len: 14; abundance: once; CDR3nt: TGTGCCAGCAGTTACTCATCAGGAAGCGGGGAGCTGTTTTTT; CDR3aa: CASSYSSGSGELFF
d_gene: TRBD2; v_gene: TRBV7-2; j_gene: TRBJ2-2; len: 15; abundance: -; CDR3nt: TGTGCCAGCAGCTTAGCCGGGGGAGGGACCGGGGAGCTGTTTTTT; CDR3aa: CASSLAGGGTGELFF
d_gene: -; v_gene: TRBV6-2/TRBV6-3; j_gene: TRBJ1-1; len: 14; abundance: -; CDR3nt: TGTGCCAGCAGTTGGTCCCGGACAGACACTGAAGCTTTCTTT; CDR3aa: CASSWSRTDTEAFF
d_gene: -; v_gene: TRBV3-1/TRBV3-2; j_gene: TRBJ2-7; len: 11; abundance: -; CDR3nt: TGTGCCAGCAGCCCCGGGGTCGAGCAGTACTTC; CDR3aa: CASSPGVEQYF
d_gene: TRBD1; v_gene: TRBV11-2; j_gene: TRBJ2-1; len: 16; abundance: few; CDR3nt: TGTGCCAGCAGTCCACTCCGGGACAGAACCCGGGTGGGACAGTTCTTC; CDR3aa: CASSPLRDRTRVGQFF
d_gene: -; v_gene: TRBV18; j_gene: TRBJ1-6; len: 14; abundance: -; CDR3nt: TGTGCCAGCTCCCAAGGGGGAAATAATTCACCCCTCCACTTT; CDR3aa: CASSQGGNNSPLHF
d_gene: -; v_gene: TRBV29-1; j_gene: TRBJ2-7; len: 12; abundance: once; CDR3nt: TGCAGCGTTGAGCCAGGGCCCTACGAGCAGTACTTC; CDR3aa: CSVEPGPYEQYF
d_gene: -; v_gene: TRBV5-6; j_gene: TRBJ2-5; len: 15; abundance: -; CDR3nt: TGTGCCAGCAGCTTTTCTAGAGGCGTCCTAGGGACCCAGTACTTC; CDR3aa: CASSFSRGVLGTQYF
d_gene: -; v_gene: TRBV7-2; j_gene: TRBJ2-5; len: 13; abundance: -; CDR3nt: TGTGCCAGCAGCCCTTCGGGGGGCGGGACCCAGTACTTC; CDR3aa: CASSPSGGGTQYF
d_gene: -; v_gene: TRBV4-3; j_gene: TRBJ2-2; len: 15; abundance: -; CDR3nt: TGCGCCAGCAGCCAAGGGAGCGGGTCCACCGGGGAGCTGTTTTTT; CDR3aa: CASSQGSGSTGELFF
d_gene: TRBD1; v_gene: TRBV7-2; j_gene: TRBJ2-7; len: 14; abundance: -; CDR3nt: TGTGCCAGCAGCTCGGGACAGGGTACCTACGAGCAGTACTTC; CDR3aa: CASSSGQGTYEQYF